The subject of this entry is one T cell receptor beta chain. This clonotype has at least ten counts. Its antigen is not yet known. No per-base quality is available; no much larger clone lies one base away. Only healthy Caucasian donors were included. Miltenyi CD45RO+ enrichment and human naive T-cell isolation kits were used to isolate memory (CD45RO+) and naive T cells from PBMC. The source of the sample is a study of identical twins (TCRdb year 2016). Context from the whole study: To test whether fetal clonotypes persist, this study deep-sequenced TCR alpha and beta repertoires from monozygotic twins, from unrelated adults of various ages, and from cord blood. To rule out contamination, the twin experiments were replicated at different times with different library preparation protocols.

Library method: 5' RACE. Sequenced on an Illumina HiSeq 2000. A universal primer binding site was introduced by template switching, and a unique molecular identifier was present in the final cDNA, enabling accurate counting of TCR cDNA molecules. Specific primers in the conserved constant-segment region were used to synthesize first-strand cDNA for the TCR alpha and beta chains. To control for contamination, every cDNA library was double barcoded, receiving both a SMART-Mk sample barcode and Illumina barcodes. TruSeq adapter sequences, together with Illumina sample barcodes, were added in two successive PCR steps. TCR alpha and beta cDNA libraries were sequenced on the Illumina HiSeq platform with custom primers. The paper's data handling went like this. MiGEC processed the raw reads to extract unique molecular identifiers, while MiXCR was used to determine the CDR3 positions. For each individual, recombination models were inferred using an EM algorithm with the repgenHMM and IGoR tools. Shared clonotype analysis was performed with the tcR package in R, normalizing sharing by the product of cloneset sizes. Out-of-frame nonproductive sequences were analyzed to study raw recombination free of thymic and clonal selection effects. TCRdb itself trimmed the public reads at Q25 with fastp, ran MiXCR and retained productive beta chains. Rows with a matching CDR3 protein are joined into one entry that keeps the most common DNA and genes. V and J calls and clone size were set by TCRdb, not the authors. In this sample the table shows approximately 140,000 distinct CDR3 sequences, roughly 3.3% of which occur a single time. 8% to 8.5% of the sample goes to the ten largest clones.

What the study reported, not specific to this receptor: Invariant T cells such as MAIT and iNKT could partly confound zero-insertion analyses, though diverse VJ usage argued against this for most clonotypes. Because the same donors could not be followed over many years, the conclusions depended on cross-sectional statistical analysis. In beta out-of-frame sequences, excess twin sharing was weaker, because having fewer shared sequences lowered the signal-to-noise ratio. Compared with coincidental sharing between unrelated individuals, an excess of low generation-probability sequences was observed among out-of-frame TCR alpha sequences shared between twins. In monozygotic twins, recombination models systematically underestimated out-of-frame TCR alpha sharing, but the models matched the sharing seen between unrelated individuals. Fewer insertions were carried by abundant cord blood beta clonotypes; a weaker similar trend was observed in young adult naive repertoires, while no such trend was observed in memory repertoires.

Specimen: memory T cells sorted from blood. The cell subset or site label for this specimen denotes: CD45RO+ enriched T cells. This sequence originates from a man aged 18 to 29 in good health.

The CDR3: CASSVGTEETQYF. DNA sequence: TGTGCCAGCAGCGTAGGGACAGAAGAGACCCAGTACTTC. This chain is built from TRBV9 and TRBJ2-5; the D gene is possibly TRBD1, with 6 bases matching. According to the germline V gene, CDR1 reads SGDLS and CDR2 reads YYNGEE. V is cut by 0 bases and J by 3 bases, and the space between the germline ends is 6 bases. The CDR3, cysteine through phenylalanine, is 13 amino acids long. The kept DNA is CDR3 alone, 39 bases in frame from the first base.